This T cell receptor beta chain was profiled in a study of T-cell reconstitution after alpha-beta-depleted transplantation in children. Germline loops: CDR1 WNHNN, CDR2 SYGVQD (reference sequence). The CDR3 consists of 14 residues. Trimming removed 8 bases at V and 1 base at J, with 12 bases between. It was with unique molecular identifiers that the TCRbeta library was prepared. Using its own MiXCR run on the PCR reads, TCRdb lists one record per CDR3 protein. The table shows 450,000 to 500,000 distinct CDR3 sequences, with roughly an eighth occurring only once. The chain links TRBV10-1 to TRBJ2-1; D is undetermined. The receptor was isolated from a human donor who donated a stem cell graft to a child with combined immunodeficiency. The sample was PBMCs from the stem cell graft donor, taken from the stem cell graft. In DNA, the CDR3 is TGCGCCAGCCAGAAGTTTAGTTCCTACAATGAGCAGTTCTTC. This gives the protein CASQKFSSYNEQFF.